Below, 10 T cell receptor beta chains from the same sample are listed, as sequenced in a study of blood T cells in healthy people across ages. Primers used in a second PCR of about 7 to 12 cycles were a sample-barcoded 5' primer and a J-beta primer mix. MiXCR was run by TCRdb on the 5' RACE reads, yielding one entry per CDR3 protein. The table shows some 800,000 distinct CDR3 sequences, with around 25% occurring only once. These data were likewise used in another study, on T cells of mothers and their children.

What was sequenced was blood. The receptors shown here come from a boy between 10 and 17 years old in good health.

The chain couples TRBV27 to TRBJ1-2; D is ambiguous. The V end lost 3 bases, the J end lost 4 bases, and 9 bases lay between the germline ends. Germline assignment: CDR1 MNHEY and CDR2 SMNVEV (reference sequence). The length of the CDR3 is 13 residues. CDR3 protein: CASSFGRFYGYTF. The CDR3 DNA reads as TGTGCCAGCAGTTTCGGACGGTTCTATGGCTACACCTTC.

The CDR3 protein is CASSQGQGAAETQYF. Here the CDR3 DNA reads TGCGCCAGCAGCCAGGGACAGGGGGCGGCGGAGACCCAGTACTTC. The chain links TRBV4-3 to TRBJ2-5; 12 bases match TRBD1. Germline V lookup: CDR1 LGHNA, CDR2 YSLEER. J was trimmed by 5 bases and V by 3 bases; bases with no gene match: 4. This CDR3 has 15 residues.

This clonotype showed up just a few times. The V call is TRBV4-3, the J call TRBJ2-1; TRBD1 matches 9 bases. Trimming at V came to 8 bases and at J to 3 bases, leaving 8 bases not matched to a gene. The CDR3 covers 15 residues. Per the germline V gene, CDR1 is LGHNA and CDR2 is YSLEER. The CDR3 sequence: CASGRWTGDYNEQFF. DNA for the CDR3: TGCGCCAGCGGCCGGTGGACAGGGGACTACAATGAGCAGTTCTTC.

The rearrangement uses TRBV28 and TRBJ2-5; 10 positions agree with TRBD2. The J call is doubtful: the DNA matches TRBJ2-1 better. This CDR3 spans 17 amino acids. Per germline, CDR1 MDHEN and CDR2 SYDVKM. CDR3 bases: TGTGCCAGCAGTTTAGGAAACCTAGCGGGAGTTGGGAATGAGCAGTTCTTC. Its protein is CASSLGNLAGVGNEQFF.

Only a few counts were recorded for this clonotype. The chain carries TRBV16 and TRBJ1-1, with TRBD1 identical over 7 bases. Germline assignment: CDR1 KGHSY and CDR2 FQNENV. The CDR3 totals 14 residues. V dropped 0 bases and J dropped 7; count of bases not matched to a gene: 5. CDR3 bases: TGTGCCAGCAGCCAATCTGAACAGGGGCTTGAAGCTTTCTTT. Its translation is CASSQSEQGLEAFF.

This clonotype has just a few counts. This chain uses TRBV20-1 with TRBJ1-4; a weak D match, TRBD1 (6 bases). The CDR3 has 13 residues. Germline lookup yields CDR1 DFQATT and CDR2 SNEGSKA (reference sequence). Trimming removed 6 bases at V and 7 bases at J, with 15 bases between. The CDR3 coding sequence is TGCAGTGCCACGGAAGGGGGGTTTGAAAAACTGTTTTTT. Amino acid sequence: CSATEGGFEKLFF.

CDR3 DNA sequence: TGTGCCAGCTCAAGTGCTGGAAACACCATATATTTT. Amino acids: CASSSAGNTIYF. The chain combines TRBV6-1 with TRBJ1-3; D ambiguous. V lost 8 bases and J lost 2, with 7 bases in between. From germline, CDR1 is MNHNS and CDR2 SASEGT. This CDR3 has 12 amino acids.

Only a few counts were recorded for this clonotype. The J gene is TRBJ2-1, the V gene TRBV29-1, with 7 nucleotides matching TRBD2. V gave up 4 bases and J gave up 9 bases; unmatched junction bases: 6. This CDR3 is 12 amino acids long. CDR1 is SQVTM, CDR2 ANQGSEA, per germline. CDR3 nucleotides: TGCAGCGTTGTTGGGAGGGGCCTTGAGCAGTTCTTC. This codes for CSVVGRGLEQFF.

The genes are TRBV25-1 and TRBJ2-1; D is uncertain. Trimming stripped 7 bases from V and 5 bases from J, with 9 bases between. Germline V gives CDR1 MGHDK, CDR2 SYGVNS. The CDR3 has 12 amino acids. Here the CDR3 reads CASKFWDNEQFF. The CDR3 DNA sequence: TGTGCCAGCAAATTCTGGGACAATGAGCAGTTCTTC.

The V call is TRBV15, the J call TRBJ1-3; 7 bases are a match to TRBD1. Germline V gene data show CDR1 as LNHNV and CDR2 as YYDKDF (reference sequence). Losses at the gene ends were 4 bases for V and 0 bases for J; bases not matched to a gene: 3. This CDR3 contains 15 residues. CDR3 sequence reads: CATSTGTASGNTIYF. The CDR3, as DNA: TGTGCCACCAGCACCGGGACAGCCTCTGGAAACACCATATATTTT.